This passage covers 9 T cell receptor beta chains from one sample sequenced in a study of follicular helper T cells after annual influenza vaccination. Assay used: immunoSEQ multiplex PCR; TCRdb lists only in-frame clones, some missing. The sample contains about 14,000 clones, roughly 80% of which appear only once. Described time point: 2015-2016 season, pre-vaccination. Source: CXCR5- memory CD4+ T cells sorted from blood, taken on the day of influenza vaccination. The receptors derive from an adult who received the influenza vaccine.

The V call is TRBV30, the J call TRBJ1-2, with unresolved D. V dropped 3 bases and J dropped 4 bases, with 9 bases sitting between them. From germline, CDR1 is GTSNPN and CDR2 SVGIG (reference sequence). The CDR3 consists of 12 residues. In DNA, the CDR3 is TGTGCCTGGAGGAAGGGCCCCTATGGCTACACCTTC. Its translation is CAWRKGPYGYTF.

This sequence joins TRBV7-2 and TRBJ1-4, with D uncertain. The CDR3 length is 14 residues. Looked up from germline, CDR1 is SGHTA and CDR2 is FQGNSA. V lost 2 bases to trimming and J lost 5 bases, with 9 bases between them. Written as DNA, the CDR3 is TGTGCCAGCAGCTTACGGGCAATCAATGAAAAACTGTTTTTT. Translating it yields CASSLRAINEKLFF.

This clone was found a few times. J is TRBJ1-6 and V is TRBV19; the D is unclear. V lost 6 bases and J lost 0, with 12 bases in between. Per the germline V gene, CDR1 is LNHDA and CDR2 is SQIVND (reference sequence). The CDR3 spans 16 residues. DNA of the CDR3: TGTGCCAGTAGACGGGCCGGGAGCTCCTATAATTCACCCCTCCACTTT. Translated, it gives CASRRAGSSYNSPLHF.

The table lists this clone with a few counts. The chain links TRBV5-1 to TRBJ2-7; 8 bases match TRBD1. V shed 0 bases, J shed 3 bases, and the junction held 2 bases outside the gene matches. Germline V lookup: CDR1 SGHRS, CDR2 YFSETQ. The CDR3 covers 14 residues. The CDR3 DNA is TGCGCCAGCAGCTTGGGACAGGGGTACTACGAGCAGTACTTC. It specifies CASSLGQGYYEQYF.

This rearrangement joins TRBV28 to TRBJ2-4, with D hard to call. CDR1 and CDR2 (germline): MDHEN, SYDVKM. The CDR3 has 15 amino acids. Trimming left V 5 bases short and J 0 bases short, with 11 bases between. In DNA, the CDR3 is TGTGCCAGCAGTCCAAGAACGCTAGCCAAAAACATTCAGTACTTC. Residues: CASSPRTLAKNIQYF.

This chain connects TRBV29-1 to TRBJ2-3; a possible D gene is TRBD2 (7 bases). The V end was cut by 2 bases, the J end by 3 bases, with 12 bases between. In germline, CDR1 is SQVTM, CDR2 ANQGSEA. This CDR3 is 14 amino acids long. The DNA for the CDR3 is TGCAGCGTTGAAAGGGGGGGAAGAACAGATACGCAGTATTTT. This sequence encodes CSVERGGRTDTQYF.

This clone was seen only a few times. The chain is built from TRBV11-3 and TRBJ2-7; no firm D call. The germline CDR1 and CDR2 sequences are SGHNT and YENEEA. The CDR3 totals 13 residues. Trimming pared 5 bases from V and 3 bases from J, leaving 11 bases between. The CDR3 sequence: CASSLRTGYEQYF. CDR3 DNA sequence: TGTGCCAGCAGCCTCAGGACGGGCTACGAGCAGTACTTC.

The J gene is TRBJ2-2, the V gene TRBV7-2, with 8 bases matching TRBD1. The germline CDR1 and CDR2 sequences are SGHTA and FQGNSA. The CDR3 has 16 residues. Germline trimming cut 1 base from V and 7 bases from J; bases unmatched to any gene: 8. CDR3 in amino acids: CASSLVGQGAGGELFF. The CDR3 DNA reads TGTGCCAGCAGCTTAGTAGGGCAGGGGGCAGGCGGGGAGCTGTTTTTT.

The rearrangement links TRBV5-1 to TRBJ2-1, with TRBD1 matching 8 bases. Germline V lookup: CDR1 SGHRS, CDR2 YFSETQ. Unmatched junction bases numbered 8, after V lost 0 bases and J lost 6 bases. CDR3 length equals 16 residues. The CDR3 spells CASSLAGQAPPNEQFF. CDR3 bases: TGCGCCAGCAGCTTGGCGGGACAGGCGCCCCCCAATGAGCAGTTCTTC.